The rows below give T cell receptor beta chains drawn from one sample of a study of Ad26.COV2.S vaccination and SARS-CoV-2 variants. The data were produced by immunoSEQ multiplex PCR, yet TCRdb's version contains in-frame clones alone and is incomplete. Of approximately 500,000 clones in the sample, around 90% are singletons; the top ten hold roughly 13%. The sample consisted of peripheral blood, taken in a trial of Ad26.COV2.S vaccine versus placebo. Receptors were obtained from a person aged 18-65 years who received the Ad26.COV2.S COVID-19 vaccine or a placebo. CDR3s include the opening cysteine and the closing phenylalanine or tryptophan. Expanded clones are given a class, and other clones once, few, many or no size at all.

v_gene,j_gene,abundance,CDR3aa
TRBV21-1,TRBJ2-7,-,CASIYVYEQYF
TRBV24-1,TRBJ2-1,-,CATSDPGGRRNEQFF
TRBV28,TRBJ2-7,few,CASSFSPSYEQYF
TRBV24-1,TRBJ2-2,-,CATSERDRETGELFF
TRBV7-3,TRBJ2-1,-,CASSSSGSVFGANEQFF
TRBV30,TRBJ1-1,-,CAWGRDRQLNTEAFF
TRBV4-1,TRBJ1-1,-,CASSQVELDTEAFF
TRBV6-2/TRBV6-3,TRBJ2-4,-,CASSARWEGTTTKNIQYF
TRBV28,TRBJ1-5,once,CASTNSRREPQHF
TRBV10-1,TRBJ1-6,few,CASSESPTSYNSPLHF
TRBV9,TRBJ1-5,-,CASSVGGNSNQPQHF
TRBV27,TRBJ2-7,once,CASSPWDSLYEQYF
TRBV9,TRBJ2-5,-,CASSATGWETQYF
TRBV9,TRBJ2-1,-,CASSVGTSGRISYNEQFF
TRBV7-2,TRBJ2-3,-,CASSSRFRDTQYF
TRBV4-1,TRBJ1-1,once,CASSQDSGIRRAAFF
TRBV2,TRBJ1-5,-,CASSGGAHSNQPQHF
TRBV5-5,TRBJ1-1,-,CASSSGTANTEAFF
TRBV28,TRBJ2-1,-,CASNHPGPLHNEQFF
TRBV19,TRBJ1-2,-,CASGLLAGGYTF
TRBV5-1,TRBJ2-5,-,CASSLEWGLAGTQYF
TRBV5-4,TRBJ2-7,-,CASSARTGSHEQYF
TRBV28,TRBJ1-1,-,CASSLGVLAFF
TRBV6-5,TRBJ1-1,-,CASSLGRGGGAFF
TRBV24-1,TRBJ2-2,-,CATSDTRRVETGELFF
TRBV18,TRBJ1-6,-,CASSTGTVEMSPLHF
TRBV5-4,TRBJ1-2,-,CASSLPTGVISGYTF
TRBV3-1/TRBV3-2,TRBJ1-3,-,CASTPGGYGNTIYF